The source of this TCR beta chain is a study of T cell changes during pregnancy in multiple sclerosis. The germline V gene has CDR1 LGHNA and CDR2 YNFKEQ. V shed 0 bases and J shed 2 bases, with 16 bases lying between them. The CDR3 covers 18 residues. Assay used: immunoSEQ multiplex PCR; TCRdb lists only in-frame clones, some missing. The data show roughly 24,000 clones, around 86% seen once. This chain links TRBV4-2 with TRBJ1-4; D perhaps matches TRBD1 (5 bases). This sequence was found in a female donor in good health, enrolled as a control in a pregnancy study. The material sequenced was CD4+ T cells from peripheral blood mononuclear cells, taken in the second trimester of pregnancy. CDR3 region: CASSQDWQGLGTNEKLFF. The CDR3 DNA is TGTGCCAGCAGCCAAGACTGGCAGGGTTTAGGGACTAATGAAAAACTGTTTTTT.